This TCR beta chain originates from a study of T cell responses to AZD1222 COVID-19 vaccine. Study findings and constraints: White British ancestry dominated among donors, who included more females, and clonal diversity was possibly underestimated. Reportedly, nearly half the spike-specific TCRs target unmutated variant regions. The study identified only six AZD1222 recipients as seropositive at baseline.

Of note for this clone: Its target is not known.

Assay used: immunoSEQ multiplex PCR; TCRdb lists only in-frame clones, some missing. Of 80,000 to 100,000 clones in the sample, over 80% are singletons; the top ten hold roughly 12%. Recipients boosted at about 4 weeks or about 12 weeks are pooled. This CDR3 is built from 18 residues. The V and J ends lost 0 bases and 0 bases, in that order; junction bases with no gene match: 4. The germline gives CDR1 SEHNR, CDR2 FQNEAQ (reference sequence). V usage is TRBV7-9 and J usage is TRBJ2-3, with TRBD2 matching 12 bases. The sample in question was peripheral blood, obtained 28 days after the second AZD1222 dose. The sequence was obtained from an adult who received the AZD1222 COVID-19 vaccine. The CDR3 sequence: CASSLATSGGPSTDTQYF. CDR3 bases: TGTGCCAGCAGCTTAGCGACTAGCGGGGGCCCTAGCACAGATACGCAGTATTTT.